The 3 T cell receptor beta chains reported below all come from one sample, sequenced in a study of cytomegalovirus exposure and HLA in healthy donors. PCR involved 60 Vbeta and 13 Jbeta primers. This table comes from immunoSEQ multiplex PCR, and its TCRdb copy is limited to in-frame clones, with some not included. Among roughly 190,000 clones listed, around 81% were seen once. The sequencing sample was made of PBMCs. The receptors were gathered from a woman between 45 and 65 years old in good health and CMV-seropositive.

On this clone: This specimen includes other DNA sequences encoding the same CDR3. The chain employs TRBV5-1 and TRBJ2-3, with 13 bases aligning to TRBD2. This CDR3 is built from 16 residues. The germline CDR1 and CDR2 sequences are SGHRS and YFSETQ. The ends lost 4 bases at V and 4 bases at J; junction bases unmatched: 6. The CDR3 here is CASSPRTSGGADTQYF. DNA of the CDR3: TGCGCCAGCAGCCCTCGGACTAGCGGGGGAGCAGATACGCAGTATTTT.

This rearrangement joins TRBV7-9 to TRBJ2-1; 8 bases match TRBD1. The germline CDR1 and CDR2 sequences are SEHNR and FQNEAQ (reference sequence). J lost 7 bases, V lost 10 bases, and 15 bases had no gene match. There are 15 residues in the CDR3. The CDR3 bases are TGTGCCATCCTAGGGATTCGGGACAGGCCAAATGAGCAGTTCTTC. Translation: CAILGIRDRPNEQFF.

V gene TRBV25-1 combines with J gene TRBJ2-5; 7 nucleotides match TRBD1. Judging by the DNA end, TRBJ2-7 fits better; the J call may be wrong. Germline V gene sequence: CDR1 MGHDK, CDR2 SYGVNS. The length of the CDR3 is 15 residues. The CDR3 region is CASRGGQDIYYEQYF. The CDR3 bases are TGTGCCAGCAGGGGCGGACAGGACATCTACTACGAGCAGTACTTC.